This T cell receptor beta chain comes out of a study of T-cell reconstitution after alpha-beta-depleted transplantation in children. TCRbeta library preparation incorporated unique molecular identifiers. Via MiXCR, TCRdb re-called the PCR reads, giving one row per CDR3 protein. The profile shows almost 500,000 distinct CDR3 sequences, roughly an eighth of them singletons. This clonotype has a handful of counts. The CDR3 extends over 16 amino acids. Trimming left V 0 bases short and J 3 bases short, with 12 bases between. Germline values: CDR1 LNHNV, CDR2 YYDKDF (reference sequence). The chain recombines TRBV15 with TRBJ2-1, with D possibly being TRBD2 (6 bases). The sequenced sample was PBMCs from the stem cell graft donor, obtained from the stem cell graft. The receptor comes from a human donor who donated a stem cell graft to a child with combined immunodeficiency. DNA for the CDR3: TGTGCCACCAGCAGAGAGGCGGGGACCTTCTACAATGAGCAGTTCTTC. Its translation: CATSREAGTFYNEQFF. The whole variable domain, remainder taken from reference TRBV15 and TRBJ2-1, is DAMVIQNPRYQVTQFGKPVTLSCSQTLNHNVMYWYQQKSSQAPKLLFHYYDKDFNNEADTPDNFQSRRPNTSFCFLDIRSPGLGDTAMYLCATSREAGTFYNEQFFGPGTRLTVL.